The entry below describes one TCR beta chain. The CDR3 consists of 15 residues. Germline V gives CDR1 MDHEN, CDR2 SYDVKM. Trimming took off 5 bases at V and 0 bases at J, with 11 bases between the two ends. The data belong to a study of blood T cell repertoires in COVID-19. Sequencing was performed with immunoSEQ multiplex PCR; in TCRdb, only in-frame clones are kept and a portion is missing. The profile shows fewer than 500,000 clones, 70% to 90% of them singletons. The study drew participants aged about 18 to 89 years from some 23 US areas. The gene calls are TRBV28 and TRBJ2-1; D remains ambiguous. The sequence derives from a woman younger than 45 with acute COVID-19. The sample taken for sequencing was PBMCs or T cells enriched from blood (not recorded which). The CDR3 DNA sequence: TGTGCCAGCAGTGCCACAGATATCTCCTACAATGAGCAGTTCTTC. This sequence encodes CASSATDISYNEQFF.